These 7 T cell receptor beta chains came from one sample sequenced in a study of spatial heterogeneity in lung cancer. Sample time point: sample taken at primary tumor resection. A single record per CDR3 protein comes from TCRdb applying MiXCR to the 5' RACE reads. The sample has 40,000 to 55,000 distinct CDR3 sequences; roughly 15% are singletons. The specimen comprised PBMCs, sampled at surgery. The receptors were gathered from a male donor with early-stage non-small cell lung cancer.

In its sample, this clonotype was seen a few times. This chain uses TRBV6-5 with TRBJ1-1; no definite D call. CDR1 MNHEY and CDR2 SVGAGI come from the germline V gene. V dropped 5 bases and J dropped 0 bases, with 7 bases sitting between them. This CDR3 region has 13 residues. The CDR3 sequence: CASSREMNTEAFF. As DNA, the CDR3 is TGTGCCAGCAGTCGTGAGATGAACACTGAAGCTTTCTTT.

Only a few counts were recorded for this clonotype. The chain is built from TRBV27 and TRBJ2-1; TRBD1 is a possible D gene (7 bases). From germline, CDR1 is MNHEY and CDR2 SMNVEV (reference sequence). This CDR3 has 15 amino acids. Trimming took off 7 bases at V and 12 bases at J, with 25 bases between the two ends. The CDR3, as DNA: TGTGCCAGCACGCCGGAGGGGGCGGGCGAGCCAGGGCAGTTCTTC. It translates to CASTPEGAGEPGQFF.

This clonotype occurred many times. In DNA form, the CDR3 reads TGTGCCAGCAGTGAACACCAGGGAGGGGTCAATCAGCCCCAGCATTTT. This gives the protein CASSEHQGGVNQPQHF. This chain uses TRBV2 with TRBJ1-5; a possible D gene is TRBD1 (5 bases). V dropped 2 bases and J dropped 3 bases, with 14 bases sitting between them. CDR1 and CDR2 (germline): SNHLY, FYNNEI. The CDR3 runs 16 residues. The whole variable domain, filled in from reference TRBV2 and TRBJ1-5, reads EPEVTQTPSHQVTQMGQEVILRCVPISNHLYFYWYRQILGQKVEFLVSFYNNEISEKSEIFDDQFSVERPDGSNFTLKIRSTKLEDSAMYFCASSEHQGGVNQPQHFGDGTRLSIL.

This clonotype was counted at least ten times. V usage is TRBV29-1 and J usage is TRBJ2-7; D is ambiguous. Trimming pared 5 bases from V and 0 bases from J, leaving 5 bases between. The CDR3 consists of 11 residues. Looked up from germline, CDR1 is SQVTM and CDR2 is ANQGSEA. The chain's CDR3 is CSVRTSYEQYF. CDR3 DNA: TGCAGCGTTAGAACCTCCTACGAGCAGTACTTC.

CDR3 loop: CSAGGLDPLSNEQYF. In DNA form, the CDR3 reads TGCAGTGCCGGCGGGTTAGACCCTCTTTCGAACGAGCAGTACTTC. The chain is built from TRBV20-1 and TRBJ2-7; TRBD2 might be the D (5 bases). The CDR3 totals 15 residues. In germline, CDR1 is DFQATT, CDR2 SNEGSKA (reference sequence). The germline V and J ends were trimmed by 6 bases and 5 bases, with 23 bases remaining between them.

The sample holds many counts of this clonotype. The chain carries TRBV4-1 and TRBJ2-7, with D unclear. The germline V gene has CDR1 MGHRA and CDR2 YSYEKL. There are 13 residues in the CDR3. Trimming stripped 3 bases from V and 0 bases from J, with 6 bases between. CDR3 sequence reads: CASSQGTSYEQYF. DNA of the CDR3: TGCGCCAGCAGCCAGGGCACCTCCTACGAGCAGTACTTC.

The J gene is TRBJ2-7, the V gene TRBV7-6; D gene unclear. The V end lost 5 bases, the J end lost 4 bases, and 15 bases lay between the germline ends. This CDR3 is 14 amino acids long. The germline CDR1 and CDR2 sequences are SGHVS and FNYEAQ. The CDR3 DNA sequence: TGTGCCAGCAGCCCAAATGTCCCAGGTTACGAGCAGTACTTC. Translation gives CASSPNVPGYEQYF.